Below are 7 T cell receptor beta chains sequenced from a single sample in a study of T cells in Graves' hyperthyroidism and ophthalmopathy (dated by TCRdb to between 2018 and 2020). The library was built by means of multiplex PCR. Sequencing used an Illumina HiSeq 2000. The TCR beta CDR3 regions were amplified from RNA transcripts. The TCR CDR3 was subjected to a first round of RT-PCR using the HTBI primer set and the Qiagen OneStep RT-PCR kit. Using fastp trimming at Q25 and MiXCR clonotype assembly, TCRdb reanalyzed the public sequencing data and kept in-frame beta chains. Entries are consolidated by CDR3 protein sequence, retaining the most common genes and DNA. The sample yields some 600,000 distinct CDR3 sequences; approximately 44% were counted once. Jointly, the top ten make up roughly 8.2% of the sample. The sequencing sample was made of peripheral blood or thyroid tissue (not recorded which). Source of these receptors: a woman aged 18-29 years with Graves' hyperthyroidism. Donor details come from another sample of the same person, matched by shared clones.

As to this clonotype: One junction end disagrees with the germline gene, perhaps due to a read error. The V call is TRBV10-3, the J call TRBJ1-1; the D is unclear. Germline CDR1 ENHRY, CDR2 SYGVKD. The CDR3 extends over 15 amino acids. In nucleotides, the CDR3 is TGTGCCAGCAGTCACCGAAAGGGTGCGGGCACTGAAGCTTTCTTT. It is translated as CASSHRKGAGTEAFF.

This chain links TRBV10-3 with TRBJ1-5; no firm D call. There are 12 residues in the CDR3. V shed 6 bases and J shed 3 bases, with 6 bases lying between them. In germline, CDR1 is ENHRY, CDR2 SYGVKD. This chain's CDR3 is CAIRQNNQPQHF. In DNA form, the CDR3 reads TGTGCCATCAGGCAGAACAATCAGCCCCAGCATTTT.

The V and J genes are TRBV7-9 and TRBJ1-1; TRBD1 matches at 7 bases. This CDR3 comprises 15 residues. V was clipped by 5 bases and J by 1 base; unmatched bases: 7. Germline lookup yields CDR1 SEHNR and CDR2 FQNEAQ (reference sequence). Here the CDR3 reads CASSRSTGKNTEAFF. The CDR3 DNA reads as TGTGCCAGCAGCCGATCGACAGGGAAGAACACTGAAGCTTTCTTT.

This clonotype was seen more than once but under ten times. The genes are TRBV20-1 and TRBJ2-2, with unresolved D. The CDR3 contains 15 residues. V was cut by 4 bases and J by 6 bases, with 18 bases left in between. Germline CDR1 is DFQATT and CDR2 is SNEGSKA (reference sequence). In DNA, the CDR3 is TGCAGTGCTACCAGACGCCAAGAGACGGCCGGGGAGCTGTTTTTT. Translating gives CSATRRQETAGELFF.

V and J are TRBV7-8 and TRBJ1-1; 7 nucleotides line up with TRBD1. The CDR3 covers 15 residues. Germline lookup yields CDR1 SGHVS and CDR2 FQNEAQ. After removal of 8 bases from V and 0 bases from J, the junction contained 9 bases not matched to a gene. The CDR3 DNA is TGTGCCAGCTCACAATCAGGGGGGCTGAACACTGAAGCTTTCTTT. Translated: CASSQSGGLNTEAFF.

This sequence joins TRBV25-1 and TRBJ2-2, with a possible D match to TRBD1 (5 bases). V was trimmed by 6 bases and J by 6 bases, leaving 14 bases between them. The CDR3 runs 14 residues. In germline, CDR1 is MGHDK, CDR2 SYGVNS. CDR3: CASSLQPGSGELFF. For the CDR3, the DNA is TGTGCCAGCAGCCTACAACCAGGGTCCGGGGAGCTGTTTTTT.

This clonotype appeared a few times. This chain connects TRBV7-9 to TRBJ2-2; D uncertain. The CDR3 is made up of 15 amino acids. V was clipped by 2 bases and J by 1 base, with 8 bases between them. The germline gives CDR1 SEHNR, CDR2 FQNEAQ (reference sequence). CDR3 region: CASSLIEENTGELFF. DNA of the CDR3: TGTGCCAGCAGCTTAATAGAGGAGAACACCGGGGAGCTGTTTTTT.